The T cell receptor (beta chain) described here comes from a study of blood T cell repertoires in COVID-19. Study-wide background: PBMCs, B-cell-depleted T cells, or T cells provided the cDNA or gDNA that made up the material.

J was trimmed by 5 bases and V by 3 bases; bases with no gene match: 5. Germline V gene lookup returns CDR1 SGHRS and CDR2 YFSETQ. The CDR3 runs 14 residues. This table comes from immunoSEQ multiplex PCR, and its TCRdb copy is limited to in-frame clones, with some not included. The top ten clones hold more than 13% of a sample with about 110,000 clones, roughly four fifths of them seen once. Sequencing was carried out using peripheral blood. The sequence derives from a woman between 55 and 75 years old with acute or convalescent COVID-19. The V call is TRBV5-1, the J call TRBJ1-2; 9 nucleotides line up with TRBD1. This CDR3 is CASSSRTGEYGYTF. The CDR3 DNA reads as TGCGCCAGCAGCTCAAGGACAGGGGAATATGGCTACACCTTC.